This T cell receptor beta chain was sequenced during a study of regulatory T cells in long-lasting Graves disease. Germline V gene lookup returns CDR1 SNHLY and CDR2 FYNNEI. This CDR3 region has 10 residues. Trimming took 4 bases from V and 8 from J, leaving 5 bases between them. Time point in this sample: persistent/refractory GD, antithyroid drugs over 5 years with positive TRAb. PBMC RNA was the source of the TCR library. This clonotype was detected many times. With iRepertoire HTBI primers and Arm-PCR of CDR3 regions, TCR beta libraries were built. Via MiXCR, TCRdb re-called the multiplex PCR reads, giving one row per CDR3 protein. The data show fewer than 550,000 distinct CDR3 sequences, about 22% seen once.

This receptor was taken from a female donor with Graves disease. This chain connects TRBV2 to TRBJ1-2, with D unresolved. The sample consisted of peripheral blood mononuclear cells (PBMCs), taken when the disease was refractory, from a patient treated with antithyroid drugs. DNA for the CDR3: TGTGCCAGCAGTGTGGAGGGCTACACCTTC. This gives the protein CASSVEGYTF. The whole variable domain, remainder taken from reference TRBV2 and TRBJ1-2, is EPEVTQTPSHQVTQMGQEVILRCVPISNHLYFYWYRQILGQKVEFLVSFYNNEISEKSEIFDDQFSVERPDGSNFTLKIRSTKLEDSAMYFCASSVEGYTFGSGTRLTVV.